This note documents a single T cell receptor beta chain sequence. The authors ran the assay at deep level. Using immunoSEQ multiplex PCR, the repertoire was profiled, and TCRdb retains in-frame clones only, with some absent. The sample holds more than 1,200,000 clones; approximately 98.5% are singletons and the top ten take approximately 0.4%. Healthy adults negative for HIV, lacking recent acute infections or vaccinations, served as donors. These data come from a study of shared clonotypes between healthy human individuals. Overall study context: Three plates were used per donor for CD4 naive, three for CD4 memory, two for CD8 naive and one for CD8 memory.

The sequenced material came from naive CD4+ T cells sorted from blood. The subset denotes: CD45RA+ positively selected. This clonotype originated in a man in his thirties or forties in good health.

CDR3 sequence: CASLDANTEAFF. The CDR3 region has the DNA TGTGCCAGCCTAGACGCGAACACTGAAGCTTTCTTT. The chain employs TRBV28 and TRBJ1-1; D unresolved. Trimming removed 8 bases from V and 1 base from J, with 8 bases in between. The CDR3 covers 12 residues. The germline gives CDR1 MDHEN, CDR2 SYDVKM.